This TCR beta chain appears in the sequencing data of a study of T cell clones after liver transplantation. Study context: Post-transplant blood was tracked for graft-donor-reactive T cell clones identified in a pre-transplant mixed lymphocyte reaction. Pre-transplant mixed lymphocyte reactions yielded third-party-reactive TCRbeta sequences as comparators for graft-donor-reactive sequences.

The assay was immunoSEQ multiplex PCR, and TCRdb's table has in-frame clones only and misses some. This table holds fewer than 20,000 clones, roughly nine tenths found once. Looked up from germline, CDR1 is SNHLY and CDR2 is FYNNEI. V was clipped by 8 bases and J by 3 bases, with 8 bases between them. This CDR3 is built from 13 residues. The specimen comprised CD8+ T cells from blood, sampled approximately 3.5 years after liver transplant. The clonotype was recovered from a human patient who received a liver transplant. Some T cells may be provided by the graft donor. The J gene is TRBJ2-6, the V gene TRBV2; possibly TRBD2 for D (6 bases). CDR3 sequence reads: CASEGGGANVLTF. CDR3 DNA sequence: TGTGCCAGCGAGGGAGGTGGGGCCAACGTCCTGACTTTC.